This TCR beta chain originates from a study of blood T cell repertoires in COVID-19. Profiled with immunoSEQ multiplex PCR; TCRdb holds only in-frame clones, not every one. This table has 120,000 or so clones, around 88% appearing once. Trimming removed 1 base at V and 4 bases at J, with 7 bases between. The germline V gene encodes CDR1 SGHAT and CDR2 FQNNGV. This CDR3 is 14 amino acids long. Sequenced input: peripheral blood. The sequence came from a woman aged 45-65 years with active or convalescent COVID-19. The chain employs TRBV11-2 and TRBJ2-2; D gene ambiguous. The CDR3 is CASSLGSGTGELFF. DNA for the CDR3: TGTGCCAGCAGCTTAGGCAGTGGCACCGGGGAGCTGTTTTTT.